This paragraph covers one TCR beta chain sequence. Antigen unknown. Germline V CDR1 and CDR2: SGHAT, FQNNGV. This CDR3 spans 15 amino acids. Germline trimming cut 3 bases from V and 4 bases from J; bases unmatched to any gene: 7. The sample comes from a study of cytomegalovirus exposure and HLA in healthy donors. The study, taken as a whole, reports: Analysis was carried out at a later point, and it linked a missense DCLRE1C variant to TCR beta V- and J-gene trimming.

The PCR ran on 60 Vbeta and 13 Jbeta primers. Here immunoSEQ multiplex PCR was the method, and the copy in TCRdb shows in-frame clones only, minus some. The table lists 55,000 to 70,000 clones, around 78% of them singletons. V is TRBV11-2 and J is TRBJ1-1; 8 nucleotides match TRBD1. Sequences were obtained from PBMCs. This receptor was obtained from a man aged 18 to 30 in good health and CMV-seropositive. CDR3 loop: CASSFPDRDGTEAFF. The CDR3 nucleotides are TGTGCCAGCAGCTTCCCGGACAGGGACGGCACTGAAGCTTTCTTT.